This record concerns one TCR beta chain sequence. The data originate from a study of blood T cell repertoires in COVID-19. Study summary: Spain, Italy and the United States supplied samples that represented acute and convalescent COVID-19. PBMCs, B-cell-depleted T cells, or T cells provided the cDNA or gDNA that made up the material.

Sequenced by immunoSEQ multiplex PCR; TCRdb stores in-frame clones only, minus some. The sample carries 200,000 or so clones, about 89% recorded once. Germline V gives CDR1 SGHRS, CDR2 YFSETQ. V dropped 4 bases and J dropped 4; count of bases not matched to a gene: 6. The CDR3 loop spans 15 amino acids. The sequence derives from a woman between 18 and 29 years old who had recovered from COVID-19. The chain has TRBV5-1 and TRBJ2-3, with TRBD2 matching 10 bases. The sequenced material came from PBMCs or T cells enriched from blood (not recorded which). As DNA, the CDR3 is TGCGCCAGCAGCCTCAGCGGGGGGGCCGCAGATACGCAGTATTTT. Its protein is CASSLSGGAADTQYF.